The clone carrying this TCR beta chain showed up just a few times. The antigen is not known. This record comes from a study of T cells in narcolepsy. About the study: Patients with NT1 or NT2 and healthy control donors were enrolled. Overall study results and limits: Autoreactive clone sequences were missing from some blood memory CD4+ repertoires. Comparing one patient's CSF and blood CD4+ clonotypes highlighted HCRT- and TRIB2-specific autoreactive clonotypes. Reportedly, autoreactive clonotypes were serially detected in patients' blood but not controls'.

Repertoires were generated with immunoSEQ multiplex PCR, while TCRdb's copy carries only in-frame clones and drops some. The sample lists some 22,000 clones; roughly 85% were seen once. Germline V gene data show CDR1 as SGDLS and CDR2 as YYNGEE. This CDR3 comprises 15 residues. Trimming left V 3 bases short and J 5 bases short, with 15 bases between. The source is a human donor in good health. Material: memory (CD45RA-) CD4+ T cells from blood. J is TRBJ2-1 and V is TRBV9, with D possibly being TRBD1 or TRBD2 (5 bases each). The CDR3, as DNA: TGTGCCAGCAGCGCCGGGACGCTTGGCAACAATGAGCAGTTCTTC. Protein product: CASSAGTLGNNEQFF.